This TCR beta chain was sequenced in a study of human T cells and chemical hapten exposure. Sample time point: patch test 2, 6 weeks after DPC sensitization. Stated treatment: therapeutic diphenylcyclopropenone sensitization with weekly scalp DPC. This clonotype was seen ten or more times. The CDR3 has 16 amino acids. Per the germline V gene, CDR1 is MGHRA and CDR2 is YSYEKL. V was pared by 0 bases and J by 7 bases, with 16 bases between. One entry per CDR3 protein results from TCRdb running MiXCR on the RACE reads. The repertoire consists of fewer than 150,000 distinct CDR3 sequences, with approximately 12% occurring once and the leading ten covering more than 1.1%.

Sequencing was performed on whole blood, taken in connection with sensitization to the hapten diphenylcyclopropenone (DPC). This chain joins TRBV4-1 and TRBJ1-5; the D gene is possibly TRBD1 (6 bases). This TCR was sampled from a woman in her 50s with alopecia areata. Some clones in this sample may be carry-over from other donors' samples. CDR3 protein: CASSQDHGGQGQPQHF. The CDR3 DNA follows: TGCGCCAGCAGCCAAGATCACGGGGGGCAAGGGCAGCCCCAGCATTTT.